The T cell receptor (beta chain) under discussion was sequenced for a study of early T cells in non-severe SARS-CoV-2 infection. Across the study: It was bulk RNA from unsorted whole blood that was sequenced, and the chains were unpaired.

Attached unique molecular identifiers marked individual cDNA molecules. TCRdb reanalysed the 5' RACE reads using MiXCR and keeps one entry per CDR3 protein. The repertoire includes approximately 90,000 distinct CDR3 sequences, 8% to 13% of them detected once, and under 5% sits in the top ten. Study results and limitations: Matches to VDJdb favored anti-spike CD8 responses and missed private and CD4 specificities.

This clonotype was picked up many times. The antigen remains unidentified. This CDR3 has 15 amino acids. Germline trimming cut 0 bases from V and 7 bases from J; bases unmatched to any gene: 7. Germline CDR1 and CDR2: SGDLS and YYNGEE. The sample here was whole blood, taken at baseline. This receptor was identified in an adult who was a healthcare worker with PCR-confirmed SARS-CoV-2 infection or an uninfected control (not recorded which). The rearrangement links TRBV9 to TRBJ2-1, with 7 bases fitting TRBD2. As DNA, the CDR3 is TGTGCCAGCAGCGTAGGTTGGGGCGGGGGAAATGAGCAGTTCTTC. This codes for CASSVGWGGGNEQFF. Based on the CDR3 plus reference TRBV9 and TRBJ2-1, the full variable domain is DSGVTQTPKHLITATGQRVTLRCSPRSGDLSVYWYQQSLDQGLQFLIQYYNGEERAKGNILERFSAQQFPDLHSELNLSSLELGDSALYFCASSVGWGGGNEQFFGPGTRLTVL.